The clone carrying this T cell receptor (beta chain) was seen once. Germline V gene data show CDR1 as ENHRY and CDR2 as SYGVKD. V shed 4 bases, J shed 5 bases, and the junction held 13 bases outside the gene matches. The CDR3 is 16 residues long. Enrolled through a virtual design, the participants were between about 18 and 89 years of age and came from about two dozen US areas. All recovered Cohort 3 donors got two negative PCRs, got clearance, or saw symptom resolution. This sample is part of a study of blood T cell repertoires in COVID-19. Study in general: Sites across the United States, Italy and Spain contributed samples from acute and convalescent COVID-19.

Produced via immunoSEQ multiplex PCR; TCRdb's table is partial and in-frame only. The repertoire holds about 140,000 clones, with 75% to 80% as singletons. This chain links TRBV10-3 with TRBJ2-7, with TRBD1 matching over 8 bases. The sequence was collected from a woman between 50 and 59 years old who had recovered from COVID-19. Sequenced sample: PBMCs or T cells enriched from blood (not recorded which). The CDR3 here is CAISAGRRGQFDEQYF. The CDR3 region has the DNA TGTGCCATCAGTGCCGGACGCAGGGGGCAGTTCGACGAGCAGTACTTC.